This T cell receptor beta chain was recovered during a study of blood T cell repertoires in COVID-19. Across the study: The United States, Italy and Spain supplied acute and convalescent COVID-19 samples. PBMCs, B-cell-depleted T cells, or T cells were the source of the cDNA or gDNA that made up the material.

Sequenced by immunoSEQ multiplex PCR; TCRdb stores in-frame clones only, minus some. Counted here are about 67,000 clones, 86% occurring once; the ten biggest clones make up almost 4.5%. J gave up 0 bases and V 3 bases, and 7 bases lay outside the gene matches. Germline V lookup: CDR1 SGDLS, CDR2 YYNGEE. CDR3 size: 17 residues. Material: peripheral blood. The V call is TRBV9, the J call TRBJ2-1; 9 positions match TRBD2. This TCR was sampled from a man aged 50 to 60 with active COVID-19. The CDR3 region is CASSEGTSLSSYNEQFF. The CDR3 bases are TGTGCCAGCAGCGAGGGGACTAGCCTGAGCTCCTACAATGAGCAGTTCTTC.